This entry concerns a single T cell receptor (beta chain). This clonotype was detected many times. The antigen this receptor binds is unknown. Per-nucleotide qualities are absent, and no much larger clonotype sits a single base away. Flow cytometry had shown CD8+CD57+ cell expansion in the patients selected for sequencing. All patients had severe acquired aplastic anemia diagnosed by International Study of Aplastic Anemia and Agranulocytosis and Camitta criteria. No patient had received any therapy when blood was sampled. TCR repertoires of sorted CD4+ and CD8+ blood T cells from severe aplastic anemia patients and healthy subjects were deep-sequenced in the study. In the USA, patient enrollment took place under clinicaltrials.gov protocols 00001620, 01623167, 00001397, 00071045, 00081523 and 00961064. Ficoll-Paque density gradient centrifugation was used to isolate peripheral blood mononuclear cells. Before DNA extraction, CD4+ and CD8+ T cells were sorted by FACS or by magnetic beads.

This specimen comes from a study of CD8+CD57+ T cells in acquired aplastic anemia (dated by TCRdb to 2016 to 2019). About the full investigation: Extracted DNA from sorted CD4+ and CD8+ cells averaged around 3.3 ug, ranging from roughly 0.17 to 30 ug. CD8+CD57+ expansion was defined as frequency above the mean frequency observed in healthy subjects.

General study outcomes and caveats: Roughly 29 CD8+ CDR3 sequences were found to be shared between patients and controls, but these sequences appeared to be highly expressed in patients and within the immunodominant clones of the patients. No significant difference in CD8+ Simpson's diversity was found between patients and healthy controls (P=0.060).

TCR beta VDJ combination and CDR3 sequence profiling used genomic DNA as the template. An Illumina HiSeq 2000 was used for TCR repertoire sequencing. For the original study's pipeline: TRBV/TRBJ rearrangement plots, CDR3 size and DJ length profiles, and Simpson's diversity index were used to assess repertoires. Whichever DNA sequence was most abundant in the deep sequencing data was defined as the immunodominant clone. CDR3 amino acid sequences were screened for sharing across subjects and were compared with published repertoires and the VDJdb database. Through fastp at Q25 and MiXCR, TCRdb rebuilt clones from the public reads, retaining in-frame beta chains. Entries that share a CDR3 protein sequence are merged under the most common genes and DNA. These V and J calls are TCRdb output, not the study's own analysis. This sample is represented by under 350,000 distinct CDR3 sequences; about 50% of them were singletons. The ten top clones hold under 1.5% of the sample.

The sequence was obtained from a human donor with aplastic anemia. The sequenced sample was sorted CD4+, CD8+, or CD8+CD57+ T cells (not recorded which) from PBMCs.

The DNA sequence reads TGCGCCAGCAGCTTGGCCCAGACCCAAGAGACCCAGTACTTC. Translated, this gives CASSLAQTQETQYF. The sequence links TRBV5-1 to TRBJ2-5, with no reliable assignment of the D segment. The germline V gene supplies CDR1 SGHRS and CDR2 YFSETQ. Cut back by 0 bases and 1 base, the V and J ends lie 7 bases apart. From its cysteine to its phenylalanine, the CDR3 spans 14 amino acids. The CDR3 DNA has 42 bases and is translated from base 1.